This T cell receptor (beta chain) was recorded in a study of blood T cell repertoires in COVID-19. Across the study: Samples representing acute and convalescent COVID-19 were sourced from the United States, Italy and Spain.

Assay used: immunoSEQ multiplex PCR; TCRdb lists only in-frame clones, some missing. The sample includes roughly 270,000 clones, about 82% of them seen just once. This clone was detected once. This CDR3 contains 16 residues. In germline, CDR1 is SEHNR, CDR2 FQNEAQ (reference sequence). V lost 5 bases and J lost 1; bases outside the gene matches: 8. The sample consisted of peripheral blood. The chain is built from TRBV7-9 and TRBJ1-1; 9 nucleotides align to TRBD1. The sequence was obtained from a man aged 50-60 years with active or convalescent COVID-19. The CDR3 loop reads CASSVQGAGANTEAFF. The CDR3 nucleotides are TGTGCCAGCAGCGTACAGGGGGCGGGAGCGAACACTGAAGCTTTCTTT.